This passage covers 25 T cell receptor beta chains from one sample sequenced in a study of CD8 T cells in Susac syndrome. cDNA came from about 0.5 to 1 ug RNA primed by random hexamers. TCRdb reprocessed the immunoSEQ multiplex PCR reads via MiXCR and lists one record per CDR3 protein. The sample lists under 200,000 distinct CDR3 sequences; 90% to 95% were seen once. What was sequenced was CD4+ T cells from PBMCs. These receptors originate from a human donor in good health.

The V and J genes are TRBV6-2 or TRBV6-3 and TRBJ1-2; a possible D gene is TRBD1 (5 bases). This CDR3 is built from 13 residues. Trimming removed 5 bases at V and 9 bases at J, with 16 bases between. From germline, CDR1 is MNHEY and CDR2 SVGEGT. In nucleotides, the CDR3 is TGTGCCAGCAGTCACCGGGGGGAAGTGAGCTACACCTTC. It codes for CASSHRGEVSYTF.

This clonotype was counted only a few times. This chain links TRBV7-3 with TRBJ2-3; D unclear. The CDR3 has 13 residues. Germline CDR1 reads SGHTA; CDR2 reads FQGTGA. Trimming took 0 bases from V and 1 from J, leaving 2 bases between them. Written as DNA, the CDR3 is TGTGCCAGCAGCTTAACGGGCACAGATACGCAGTATTTT. Translating it yields CASSLTGTDTQYF. Drawing the rest from reference TRBV7-3 and TRBJ2-3, the complete variable domain is GAGVSQTPSNKVTEKGKYVELRCDPISGHTALYWYRQSLGQGPEFLIYFQGTGAADDSGLPNDRFFAVRPEGSVSTLKIQRTERGDSAVYLCASSLTGTDTQYFGPGTRLTVL.

The genes are TRBV20-1 and TRBJ2-5, with 7 nucleotides matching TRBD1. After removal of 5 bases from V and 2 bases from J, the junction contained 8 bases not matched to a gene. CDR1 is DFQATT, CDR2 SNEGSKA, per germline (reference sequence). This CDR3 is 14 amino acids long. CDR3 in amino acids: CSARKETGQETQYF. Here the CDR3 DNA reads TGCAGTGCTCGAAAGGAGACAGGGCAAGAGACCCAGTACTTC.

The chain has TRBV6-2 or TRBV6-3 and TRBJ2-2; unclear D gene. Germline V gene lookup returns CDR1 MNHEY and CDR2 SVGEGT. Trimming removed 7 bases from V and 6 bases from J, with 0 bases in between. CDR3 length equals 9 residues. The CDR3 protein is CASTGELFF. The CDR3 DNA is TGTGCCAGCACCGGGGAGCTGTTTTTT.

This chain uses TRBV14 with TRBJ2-3; D ambiguous. CDR3 length: 12 residues. Trimming left V 2 bases short and J 5 bases short, with 5 bases between. The germline V gene has CDR1 SGHDN and CDR2 FVKESK. The CDR3 is CASSQSRDTQYF. The CDR3, as DNA: TGTGCCAGCAGCCAATCTAGAGATACGCAGTATTTT.

J is TRBJ2-1 and V is TRBV29-1; D possibly corresponds to TRBD1 (7 bases). CDR1 and CDR2 from the germline V gene are SQVTM and ANQGSEA. The CDR3 runs 12 residues. The V end was cut by 3 bases, the J end by 11 bases, with 14 bases between. CDR3 residues: CSVDGGGGKQFF. The CDR3 nucleotides are TGCAGCGTTGATGGAGGGGGCGGGAAGCAGTTCTTC.

V gene TRBV2 combines with J gene TRBJ2-3; 10 bases map to TRBD1. The CDR3 is 15 residues long. CDR1 SNHLY and CDR2 FYNNEI come from the germline V gene. V was pared by 4 bases and J by 3 bases, with 4 bases of the junction left unmatched. CDR3 nucleotide sequence: TGTGCCAGCAGTGGGACAGGGGGAGGAACAGATACGCAGTATTTT. Translation: CASSGTGGGTDTQYF.

This chain connects TRBV6-2 or TRBV6-3 to TRBJ2-7; the D gene is possibly TRBD1 (6 bases). V lost 10 bases to trimming and J lost 1 base, with 11 bases between them. Germline loops: CDR1 MNHEY, CDR2 SVGEGT. The CDR3 consists of 12 residues. CDR3 DNA sequence: TGTGCCACCACCCAGGGGTCCTACGAGCAGTACTTC. This encodes CATTQGSYEQYF.

This clonotype has a single count. The chain uses TRBV29-1 and TRBJ1-1, with no clear D. Germline V lookup: CDR1 SQVTM, CDR2 ANQGSEA. The CDR3 spans 13 residues. Trimming removed 2 bases at V and 0 bases at J, with 7 bases between. CDR3 nucleotide sequence: TGCAGCGTTGAAAGGGTCGTGAACACTGAAGCTTTCTTT. Translating gives CSVERVVNTEAFF.

The genes are TRBV20-1 and TRBJ2-7; D possibly corresponds to TRBD1 (6 bases). CDR1 is DFQATT, CDR2 SNEGSKA, per germline (reference sequence). The CDR3 runs to 15 residues. The V end lost 7 bases, the J end lost 3 bases, and 22 bases lay between the germline ends. The CDR3 protein is CSGWLRVRDNYEQYF. The DNA for the CDR3 is TGCAGTGGATGGCTTAGGGTTCGGGACAACTACGAGCAGTACTTC.

This chain joins TRBV6-2 or TRBV6-3 and TRBJ2-4; the match to TRBD1 covers 8 bases. The CDR3 spans 15 residues. Germline V CDR1 and CDR2: MNHEY, SVGEGT. V gave up 4 bases and J gave up 8 bases; unmatched junction bases: 10. The CDR3 reads CASSSIWTGKDIQYF. The CDR3 bases are TGTGCCAGCAGTTCCATTTGGACAGGGAAGGACATTCAGTACTTC.

This chain links TRBV7-9 with TRBJ2-1; perhaps TRBD1 as D (7 bases). Germline CDR1 is SEHNR and CDR2 is FQNEAQ (reference sequence). The V and J ends lost 1 base and 0 bases respectively, with 10 bases between them. This CDR3 has 16 residues. The CDR3, as DNA: TGTGCCAGCAGCTTAGGGCGGGACAGCTCCTACAATGAGCAGTTCTTC. It specifies CASSLGRDSSYNEQFF.

For the CDR3, the DNA is TGTGCCAGCAGCTTTTCCAGGGTTGGGGCCAACGTCCTGACTTTC. Its protein product is CASSFSRVGANVLTF. The gene calls are TRBV7-8 and TRBJ2-6; D possibly corresponds to TRBD1 (5 bases). Per germline, CDR1 SGHVS and CDR2 FQNEAQ. V was cut by 3 bases and J by 3 bases, with 9 bases left in between. The CDR3 length is 15 residues.

The genes are TRBV3-1 and TRBJ2-4, with D possibly TRBD2 on 6 matching bases. Germline CDR1 is LGHDT and CDR2 is YNNKEL (reference sequence). This CDR3 comprises 16 residues. V gave up 4 bases and J gave up 0 bases, with 13 bases separating them. The CDR3 loop is CASSRQGDLAKNIQYF. DNA of the CDR3: TGTGCCAGCAGCCGCCAAGGGGACTTAGCCAAAAACATTCAGTACTTC.

This clonotype was observed once. The chain couples TRBV23-1 to TRBJ1-6; 9 bases are shared with TRBD1. TRBV23-1 is an ORF, with its function uncertain. V lost 5 bases to trimming and J lost 5 bases; unmatched junction nucleotides: 7. This CDR3 contains 16 residues. The CDR3 is CASSADRGCHNSPLHF. The CDR3 coding sequence is TGCGCCAGCAGTGCGGACAGGGGATGTCATAATTCACCCCTCCACTTT.

The V call is TRBV7-9, the J call TRBJ1-2; 12 nucleotides agree with TRBD1. The CDR3 totals 14 residues. The V gene's germline CDR1 is SEHNR and CDR2 FQNEAQ (reference sequence). The ends lost 6 bases at V and 8 bases at J; junction bases unmatched: 7. In DNA form, the CDR3 reads TGTGCCAGCAGACCGGGACAGGGGGCGCTCGGCTACACCTTC. Encoded protein: CASRPGQGALGYTF.

This chain links TRBV30 with TRBJ2-5, with 8 positions matching TRBD1. Germline V gene sequence: CDR1 GTSNPN, CDR2 SVGIG (reference sequence). Trimming cost V 1 base and J 3 bases; bases outside gene matches: 7. The CDR3 is 15 residues long. CDR3 sequence (DNA): TGTGCCTGGAGTGCACTTGGACAGGGAAAAGAGACCCAGTACTTC. Translated: CAWSALGQGKETQYF.

The chain combines TRBV30 with TRBJ2-7; 7 positions agree with TRBD1. Germline assignment: CDR1 GTSNPN and CDR2 SVGIG (reference sequence). The CDR3 has 14 residues. Trimming took 4 bases from V and 3 from J; bases not matched to a gene: 9. The CDR3 loop is CAWTRQGGGYEQYF. The DNA of the CDR3 is TGTGCCTGGACCCGACAGGGCGGAGGCTACGAGCAGTACTTC. Drawing the rest from reference TRBV30 and TRBJ2-7, the complete variable domain is SQTIHQWPATLVQPVGSPLSLECTVEGTSNPNLYWYRQAAGRGLQLLFYSVGIGQISSEVPQNLSASRPQDRQFILSSKKLLLSDSGFYLCAWTRQGGGYEQYFGPGTRLTVT.

This sequence joins TRBV20-1 and TRBJ2-7; 8 bases line up with TRBD2. Germline loops: CDR1 DFQATT, CDR2 SNEGSKA (reference sequence). This CDR3 is 12 amino acids long. V lost 3 bases to trimming and J lost 5 bases; unmatched junction nucleotides: 3. CDR3 bases: TGCAGTGCTAGTCAAGCGGGGGACGAGCAGTACTTC. Its protein is CSASQAGDEQYF.

The chain recombines TRBV30 with TRBJ1-2; tentative D call: TRBD1 (6 bases). Germline loops: CDR1 GTSNPN, CDR2 SVGIG (reference sequence). The CDR3 has 12 amino acids. Trimming stripped 3 bases from V and 8 bases from J, with 13 bases between. Here the CDR3 reads CAWRGTMGGYTF. The CDR3 nucleotides read TGTGCCTGGAGGGGGACAATGGGAGGCTACACCTTC. Full variable domain (outside the CDR3, taken from reference TRBV30 and TRBJ1-2): SQTIHQWPATLVQPVGSPLSLECTVEGTSNPNLYWYRQAAGRGLQLLFYSVGIGQISSEVPQNLSASRPQDRQFILSSKKLLLSDSGFYLCAWRGTMGGYTFGSGTRLTVV.

Only one count was recorded for this clonotype. The chain carries TRBV27 and TRBJ1-5; 8 positions match TRBD1. V trimming: 5 bases; J trimming: 7 bases; junction bases outside the gene matches: 10. The CDR3 runs to 15 residues. The V gene's germline CDR1 is MNHEY and CDR2 SMNVEV (reference sequence). In nucleotides, the CDR3 is TGTGCCAGCAGTCTCAGGGGGCGCGATGGACAGCCCCAGCATTTT. Translated, it gives CASSLRGRDGQPQHF.

This chain connects TRBV3-1 to TRBJ2-3; D is perhaps TRBD2 (6 bases). Looked up from germline, CDR1 is LGHDT and CDR2 is YNNKEL (reference sequence). V was shortened by 1 base and J by 2 bases, with 16 bases between the two germline ends. The CDR3 totals 17 residues. This CDR3 is CASSQGRILAHTDTQYF. Here the CDR3 DNA reads TGTGCCAGCAGCCAAGGCAGGATACTAGCACACACAGATACGCAGTATTTT.

This clonotype appeared once. The chain joins TRBV21-1 to TRBJ2-7; TRBD1, the D gene given by the table, was not confirmed from the DNA. TRBV21-1 is marked as a pseudogene. The CDR3 has 16 residues. The CDR3 region is CASSKAERDPRGEQYF. In DNA form, the CDR3 reads TGTGCCAGCAGCAAAGCCGAAAGGGACCCCCGGGGGGAGCAGTACTTC.

This clonotype was detected only once. The chain employs TRBV7-9 and TRBJ1-2, with no clear D. V lost 1 base and J 4 bases, leaving 10 bases between the germline ends. CDR1 and CDR2 (germline): SEHNR, FQNEAQ (reference sequence). This CDR3 has 14 amino acids. CDR3 sequence (DNA): TGTGCCAGCAGCTTAGGAAATAGCGGCTATGGCTACACCTTC. This codes for CASSLGNSGYGYTF. Supplemented by reference TRBV7-9 and TRBJ1-2, the full variable domain reads DTGVSQNPRHKITKRGQNVTFRCDPISEHNRLYWYRQTLGQGPEFLTYFQNEAQLEKSRLLSDRFSAERPKGSFSTLEIQRTEQGDSAMYLCASSLGNSGYGYTFGSGTRLTVV.

The chain has TRBV27 and TRBJ2-7; D is perhaps TRBD2 (5 bases). V was clipped by 2 bases and J by 5 bases, with 10 bases between them. The germline V gene has CDR1 MNHEY and CDR2 SMNVEV (reference sequence). The CDR3 totals 13 residues. CDR3 DNA sequence: TGTGCCAGCAGTTTACGGGGTGCCCACGAGCAGTACTTC. This gives the protein CASSLRGAHEQYF.